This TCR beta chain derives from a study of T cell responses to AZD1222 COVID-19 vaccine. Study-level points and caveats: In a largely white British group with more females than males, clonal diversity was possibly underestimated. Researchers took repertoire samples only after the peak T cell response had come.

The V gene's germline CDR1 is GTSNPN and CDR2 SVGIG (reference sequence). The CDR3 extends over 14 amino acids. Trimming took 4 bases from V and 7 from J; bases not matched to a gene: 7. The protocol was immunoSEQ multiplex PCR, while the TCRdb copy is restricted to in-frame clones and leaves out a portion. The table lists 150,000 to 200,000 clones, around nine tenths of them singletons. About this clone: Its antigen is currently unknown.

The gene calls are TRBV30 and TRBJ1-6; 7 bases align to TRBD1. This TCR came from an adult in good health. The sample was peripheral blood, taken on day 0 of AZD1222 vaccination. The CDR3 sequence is CAWTVQGRNSPLHF. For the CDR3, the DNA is TGTGCCTGGACCGTACAGGGGCGAAATTCACCCCTCCACTTT.